Below, 14 T cell receptor beta chains from the same sample are listed, as sequenced in a study of cytomegalovirus exposure and HLA in healthy donors. The PCR contained 60 Vbeta and 13 Jbeta primers. Repertoires were generated with immunoSEQ multiplex PCR, while TCRdb's copy carries only in-frame clones and drops some. The sample includes more than 100,000 clones, around 67% seen only once; the top ten take roughly 3.3%. The sample was PBMCs. These receptors came from a woman between 45 and 65 years old in good health and CMV-seronegative.

As to this clone: The sample has other DNA sequences that encode this CDR3 too. The V gene is TRBV5-1, the J gene TRBJ2-7, with 9 bases identical to TRBD1. Germline V CDR1 and CDR2: SGHRS, YFSETQ. Losses at the gene ends were 4 bases for V and 3 bases for J; bases not matched to a gene: 5. The CDR3 consists of 14 residues. CDR3 coding DNA: TGCGCCAGCAGCAGGGGACAGGGCAGCTACGAGCAGTACTTC. This encodes CASSRGQGSYEQYF.

The chain couples TRBV2 to TRBJ1-2; D call uncertain. Germline V gene lookup returns CDR1 SNHLY and CDR2 FYNNEI. The V and J ends lost 2 bases and 2 bases respectively, with 6 bases between them. This CDR3 is built from 13 residues. The CDR3 here is CASSENSNYGYTF. CDR3 DNA sequence: TGTGCCAGCAGTGAAAACAGCAACTATGGCTACACCTTC.

The chain recombines TRBV6-5 with TRBJ1-1; 7 nucleotides align to TRBD1. The germline V gene encodes CDR1 MNHEY and CDR2 SVGAGI. This CDR3 has 13 residues. V lost 6 bases to trimming and J lost 4 bases; unmatched junction nucleotides: 5. The CDR3 region has the DNA TGTGCCAGCAGACCGGACAGGCTCACTGAAGCTTTCTTT. This encodes CASRPDRLTEAFF.

V is TRBV7-9 and J is TRBJ2-7; the D gene is possibly TRBD1 (5 bases). Trimming shortened V by 0 bases and J by 5 bases, and 11 bases separated the two germline ends. CDR3 length equals 14 residues. Germline V CDR1 and CDR2: SEHNR, FQNEAQ (reference sequence). CDR3 in DNA: TGTGCCAGCAGCTTAGCCAGGGAAGTTCACGAGCAGTACTTC. Translating it yields CASSLAREVHEQYF.

The J gene is TRBJ2-5, the V gene TRBV28, with 10 bases matching TRBD2. CDR1 is MDHEN, CDR2 SYDVKM, per germline. Germline trimming cut 8 bases from V and 1 base from J; bases unmatched to any gene: 19. The CDR3 totals 19 residues. CDR3 protein: CASDTIERASGSSQETQYF. The CDR3 DNA follows: TGTGCCAGCGACACCATCGAGCGGGCTAGCGGGAGTTCCCAAGAGACCCAGTACTTC.

The J gene is TRBJ2-7, the V gene TRBV7-9; the match to TRBD2 covers 12 bases. Germline lookup yields CDR1 SEHNR and CDR2 FQNEAQ (reference sequence). The length of the CDR3 is 15 residues. Germline trimming cut 4 bases from V and 3 bases from J; bases unmatched to any gene: 4. CDR3 DNA sequence: TGTGCCAGCAGCTCGAGACTAGCGGGGGTCTACGAGCAGTACTTC. Amino acids: CASSSRLAGVYEQYF.

This chain links TRBV28 with TRBJ2-7, with D maybe TRBD1 (6 bases). Germline CDR1 is MDHEN and CDR2 is SYDVKM. Trimming removed 3 bases at V and 4 bases at J, with 19 bases between. This CDR3 has 16 amino acids. Here the CDR3 DNA reads TGTGCCAGCAGTTTGTCCTTCGACAGGCCTAAATACGAGCAGTACTTC. Translation gives CASSLSFDRPKYEQYF.

V gene TRBV14 combines with J gene TRBJ2-1; 11 bases match TRBD2. Germline-derived CDR1 and CDR2 are SGHDN and FVKESK. The CDR3 is made up of 15 amino acids. V trimming: 6 bases; J trimming: 4 bases; junction bases outside the gene matches: 5. CDR3 DNA sequence: TGTGCCAGCAGACTTACTAGCGGGAGTTACAATGAGCAGTTCTTC. It specifies CASRLTSGSYNEQFF.

As regards this clone: One junction end disagrees with the germline gene, perhaps due to a read error. The chain recombines TRBV9 with TRBJ1-4, with TRBD1 matching 8 bases. Germline loops: CDR1 SGDLS, CDR2 YYNGEE. This CDR3 comprises 16 residues. This CDR3 reads CVSSSPGTGGGEKLFF. The CDR3 bases are TGTGTCAGCAGCTCTCCCGGGACAGGAGGGGGGGAAAAACTGTTTTTT.

The V gene is TRBV4-1, the J gene TRBJ1-5, with 8 positions matching TRBD1. CDR1 MGHRA and CDR2 YSYEKL come from the germline V gene. Unmatched junction bases numbered 11, after V lost 4 bases and J lost 6 bases. The CDR3 consists of 16 residues. The DNA of the CDR3 is TGCGCCAGCAGCCTAGACAGGACAGGGAGGGGTCAGCCCCAGCATTTT. Protein: CASSLDRTGRGQPQHF.

The chain is built from TRBV5-4 and TRBJ2-1; maybe TRBD2 (6 bases). Germline lookup yields CDR1 SGHNT and CDR2 YYREEE (reference sequence). This CDR3 comprises 16 residues. The V end lost 7 bases, the J end lost 10 bases, and 27 bases lay between the germline ends. CDR3 in DNA: TGTGCCAGCGGGCCCCCTGTTGGCGGGACCCTGGCGGAGCAGTTCTTC. It yields the protein CASGPPVGGTLAEQFF.

The chain has TRBV29-1 and TRBJ1-2, with TRBD1 matching over 7 bases. Germline CDR1 reads SQVTM; CDR2 reads ANQGSEA. The CDR3 spans 15 residues. V was pared by 4 bases and J by 1 base, with 9 bases of the junction left unmatched. The CDR3 nucleotides are TGCAGCGTTGCAAGGGGGCCCAAAAGTAACTATGGCTACACCTTC. It translates to CSVARGPKSNYGYTF. The full variable domain, rest sourced from reference TRBV29-1 and TRBJ1-2, is SAVISQKPSRDICQRGTSLTIQCQVDSQVTMMFWYRQQPGQSLTLIATANQGSEATYESGFVIDKFPISRPNLTFSTLTVSNMSPEDSSIYLCSVARGPKSNYGYTFGSGTRLTVV.

This clone was detected only once. This chain connects TRBV5-1 to TRBJ2-1; TRBD2 matches at 8 bases. CDR3 size: 14 residues. CDR1 is SGHRS and CDR2 is YFSETQ in the germline V gene. The V segment lost 4 bases and the J segment 6 bases; nucleotides outside the gene matches: 6. For the CDR3, the DNA is TGCGCCAGCAGCAGGAGCGGGAGCTCCAATGAGCAGTTCTTC. Translation gives CASSRSGSSNEQFF.

The CDR3 DNA is TGTGCCAGCAGCCCCGGGACAGGACTCTACGAGCAGTACTTC. Its protein product is CASSPGTGLYEQYF. The chain links TRBV7-2 to TRBJ2-7, with 8 nucleotides matching TRBD1. V shed 5 bases, J shed 3 bases, and the junction held 6 bases outside the gene matches. This CDR3 has 14 amino acids. Germline CDR1 SGHTA, CDR2 FQGNSA. Filled out from reference TRBV7-2 and TRBJ2-7, the complete variable domain reads GAGVSQSPSNKVTEKGKDVELRCDPISGHTALYWYRQSLGQGLEFLIYFQGNSAPDKSGLPSDRFSAERTGGSVSTLTIQRTQQEDSAVYLCASSPGTGLYEQYFGPGTRLTVT.